Listed below are T cell receptor beta chains from one sample, sequenced in a study of T cells after yellow fever vaccination. From the 5' RACE reads, TCRdb called clonotypes with MiXCR, one entry per CDR3 protein. The table has roughly 340,000 distinct CDR3 sequences, roughly 4% seen once. Specimen: PBMCs, collected 5 days after the yellow fever booster vaccination. The receptors here all came from a man between 18 and 35 years old who received the YFV17D yellow fever vaccine. Each CDR3 is given with its conserved first and last residue. A D gene is named only where the DNA matches it firmly. Size tells how often a clone was seen (once, few, many) or the class of an expanded clone, and some rows leave it out.

cdr3_aa: CASGKAGAGEAFF; cdr3_nt: TGTGCTAGTGGGAAGGCAGGAGCAGGTGAAGCTTTCTTT; j_call: TRBJ1-1; v_call: TRBV12-5; clone_size: NA; d_call: NA
cdr3_aa: CASSIGTTYEQYF; cdr3_nt: TGCGCCAGCAGTATAGGGACCACCTACGAGCAGTACTTC; j_call: TRBJ2-7; v_call: TRBV10-2; clone_size: few; d_call: NA
cdr3_aa: CASRSGQGAYEQYF; cdr3_nt: TGTGCAAGTCGCTCAGGACAGGGGGCCTACGAGCAGTACTTC; j_call: TRBJ2-7; v_call: TRBV12-2; clone_size: NA; d_call: NA
cdr3_aa: CSVTGTKDFTANYGYTF; cdr3_nt: TGCAGCGTCACCGGGACAAAAGATTTCACAGCTAACTATGGCTACACCTTC; j_call: TRBJ1-2; v_call: TRBV29-1; clone_size: many; d_call: NA
cdr3_aa: CASSDGGASDTQYF; cdr3_nt: TGTGCCAGCAGTGACGGGGGGGCCTCAGATACGCAGTATTTT; j_call: TRBJ2-3; v_call: TRBV6-4; clone_size: many; d_call: NA
cdr3_aa: CASSKDRAVETQYF; cdr3_nt: TGTGCCAGCAGCAAGGACAGGGCAGTTGAGACCCAGTACTTC; j_call: TRBJ2-5; v_call: TRBV7-8; clone_size: NA; d_call: TRBD1
cdr3_aa: CASSPPCTQHF; cdr3_nt: TGTGCCAGCAGCCCACCCTGTACCCAGCATTTT; j_call: TRBJ1-5; v_call: TRBV7-3; clone_size: NA; d_call: NA
cdr3_aa: CSAEVARDQPQHF; cdr3_nt: TGCAGCGCCGAGGTTGCCCGAGACCAGCCCCAGCATTTT; j_call: TRBJ1-5; v_call: TRBV29-1; clone_size: NA; d_call: NA
cdr3_aa: CATCPRRNQPQHF; cdr3_nt: TGTGCCACCTGTCCCAGACGTAATCAGCCCCAGCATTTT; j_call: TRBJ1-5; v_call: TRBV6-5; clone_size: NA; d_call: NA
cdr3_aa: CSASGTAAYNEQFF; cdr3_nt: TGCAGTGCTAGCGGGACAGCGGCCTACAATGAGCAGTTCTTC; j_call: TRBJ2-1; v_call: TRBV20-1; clone_size: many; d_call: TRBD1
cdr3_aa: CASAPGGVRNQPQHF; cdr3_nt: TGTGCCAGTGCCCCAGGGGGCGTTCGCAATCAGCCCCAGCATTTT; j_call: TRBJ1-5; v_call: TRBV19; clone_size: many; d_call: TRBD1
cdr3_aa: CASSYSGSPGNEQFF; cdr3_nt: TGTGCCAGCAGTTACTCGGGGTCCCCGGGCAATGAGCAGTTCTTC; j_call: TRBJ2-1; v_call: TRBV6-5; clone_size: NA; d_call: NA
cdr3_aa: CASSLVTSGGGELFF; cdr3_nt: TGTGCCAGCAGCTTGGTGACTAGCGGGGGCGGGGAGCTGTTTTTT; j_call: TRBJ2-2; v_call: TRBV5-8; clone_size: NA; d_call: TRBD2
cdr3_aa: CASSQDDSLIGELFF; cdr3_nt: TGCGCCAGCAGCCAAGATGACTCCCTCATCGGGGAGCTGTTTTTT; j_call: TRBJ2-2; v_call: TRBV4-3; clone_size: many; d_call: NA
cdr3_aa: CASISRELRSPLHF; cdr3_nt: TGTGCCAGCATTTCGCGGGAGCTACGTTCACCCCTCCACTTT; j_call: TRBJ1-6; v_call: TRBV27; clone_size: NA; d_call: NA
cdr3_aa: CASSSLEKFLAKNIQYF; cdr3_nt: TGTGCCAGCAGCTCCCTAGAAAAATTTCTAGCCAAAAACATTCAGTACTTC; j_call: TRBJ2-4; v_call: TRBV7-9; clone_size: NA; d_call: NA
cdr3_aa: CASSRQESTEAFF; cdr3_nt: TGCGCCAGCAGCCGACAGGAGTCCACTGAAGCTTTCTTT; j_call: TRBJ1-1; v_call: TRBV5-1; clone_size: NA; d_call: NA